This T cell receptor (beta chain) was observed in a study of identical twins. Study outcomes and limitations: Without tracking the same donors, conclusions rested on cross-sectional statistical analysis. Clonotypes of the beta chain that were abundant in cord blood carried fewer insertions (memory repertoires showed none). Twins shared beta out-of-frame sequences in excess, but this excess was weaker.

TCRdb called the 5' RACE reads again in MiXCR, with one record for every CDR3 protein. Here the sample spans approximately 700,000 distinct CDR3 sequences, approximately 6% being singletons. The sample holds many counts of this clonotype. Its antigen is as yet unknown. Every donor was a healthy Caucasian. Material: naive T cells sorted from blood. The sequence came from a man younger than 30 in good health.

DNA of the CDR3: TGTGCCAGCAGTTACGAGCGAGGCCTCCGGGGAAAACTGTTTTTT. Amino acid sequence: CASSYERGLRGKLFF. The rearrangement uses TRBV6-5 and TRBJ1-4; D gene ambiguous. V was pared by 2 bases and J by 10 bases, with 17 bases between. CDR1 MNHEY and CDR2 SVGAGI come from the germline V gene. The CDR3 is 15 residues long.